A selection of T cell receptor beta chains follows, all from one sample in a study of T cell repertoires in cytomegalovirus infection. TCRdb used MiXCR to reprocess the reads, holding one entry per CDR3 protein. This table holds some 100,000 distinct CDR3 sequences, roughly a quarter found once. The sequencing input was CD8+ T cells from PBMCs. The receptors here all came from a human donor in good health (CMV status not recorded). Some clones in this sample may be carry-over from other donors' samples. The CDR3 runs from the conserved cysteine through the conserved F or W. Each record gives: J gene, clone size, D gene, V gene, CDR3 protein, CDR3 DNA. A D gene is named only where the DNA matches it firmly. Expanded clones are given a class, and other clones once, few, many or no size at all.

>TRBJ2-7|many|TRBD1|TRBV12-3/TRBV12-4
CASSRGQGLSYEQYF
TGTGCCAGCAGTCGTGGACAGGGCCTTTCCTACGAGCAGTACTTC
>TRBJ2-3|few|-|TRBV7-2
CASTYGSPDTQYF
TGTGCCAGCACCTATGGGTCCCCAGATACGCAGTATTTT
>TRBJ2-3|many|TRBD2|TRBV14
CASSQDWLAGVDTQYF
TGTGCCAGCAGCCAAGATTGGCTAGCGGGGGTAGATACGCAGTATTTT
>TRBJ2-7|-|-|TRBV6-1
CASRPHPETPYEQYF
TGTGCCAGCAGGCCACACCCGGAAACCCCCTACGAGCAGTACTTC
>TRBJ2-1|many|-|TRBV7-9
CASSPWNEQFF
TGTGCCAGCAGCCCCTGGAATGAGCAGTTCTTC
>TRBJ2-1|-|-|TRBV29-1
CSVGPIGGSTHYNEQFF
TGCAGCGTTGGCCCCATTGGCGGCAGTACCCACTACAATGAGCAGTTCTTC
>TRBJ1-1|-|TRBD1|TRBV11-3
CASMDRGSTEAFF
TGTGCCAGTATGGACAGGGGTTCCACTGAAGCTTTCTTT
>TRBJ2-1|many|TRBD2|TRBV10-3
CAISDLSGPSYNEQFF
TGTGCCATCAGTGACCTTAGCGGGCCCTCCTACAATGAGCAGTTCTTC
>TRBJ2-7|many|TRBD2|TRBV7-2
CASNSLAGGEQYF
TGTGCCAGCAACTCCCTAGCGGGAGGGGAGCAGTACTTC
>TRBJ1-1|-|-|TRBV4-3
CASSQEAEGTEAFF
TGCGCCAGCAGCCAAGAGGCCGAGGGGACTGAAGCTTTCTTT
>TRBJ2-7|-|TRBD2|TRBV20-1
CSAIPLAGGAYEQYF
TGCAGTGCCATCCCCCTAGCGGGGGGTGCCTACGAGCAGTACTTC
>TRBJ2-7|few|-|TRBV28
CASSLIGNPAYEQYF
TGTGCCAGCAGTTTAATTGGAAACCCGGCCTACGAGCAGTACTTC
>TRBJ2-7|-|-|TRBV20-1
CSASMSLDRYEQYF
TGCAGTGCCTCAATGAGCCTCGACCGCTACGAGCAGTACTTC
>TRBJ2-1|-|-|TRBV29-1
CSVDGSNEQFF
TGCAGCGTTGACGGTAGCAATGAGCAGTTCTTC
>TRBJ2-7|many|TRBD2|TRBV14
CASSQVGGETYEQYF
TGTGCCAGCAGCCAAGTGGGAGGGGAAACCTACGAGCAGTACTTC
>TRBJ1-5|few|-|TRBV30
CAWSPTEHRNQPQHF
TGTGCCTGGAGTCCTACTGAACACAGGAATCAGCCCCAGCATTTT
>TRBJ2-3|few|TRBD2|TRBV4-3
CASSQSSTLAGDNDDTQYF
TGCGCCAGCAGCCAATCCTCGACTCTAGCGGGGGATAATGACGATACGCAGTATTTT
>TRBJ2-7|few|-|TRBV28
CASSLSPYEQYF
TGTGCCAGCAGTTTAAGTCCCTACGAGCAGTACTTC
>TRBJ2-7|-|TRBD1|TRBV11-2
CASSVQTGGSSYEQYF
TGTGCCAGCAGCGTACAGACAGGGGGGAGCTCCTACGAGCAGTACTTC
>TRBJ2-3|-|TRBD2|TRBV10-1
CASSQVPSGSGTDTQYF
TGCGCCAGCAGCCAGGTACCTAGCGGGAGTGGCACAGATACGCAGTATTTT
>TRBJ2-1|many|TRBD2|TRBV7-2
CASSFSGGAPPEQFF
TGTGCCAGCAGCTTTAGCGGGGGGGCCCCCCCTGAGCAGTTCTTC
>TRBJ2-7|many|-|TRBV28
CASTWGETYEQYF
TGTGCCAGCACTTGGGGGGAAACCTACGAGCAGTACTTC
>TRBJ2-1|-|-|TRBV6-5
CASSYGGKVSNNEQFF
TGTGCCAGCAGTTATGGAGGGAAAGTATCTAACAATGAGCAGTTCTTC
>TRBJ2-3|-|TRBD2|TRBV11-2
CASSPWSGRAPDTQYF
TGTGCCAGCAGCCCGTGGAGCGGGAGGGCCCCAGATACGCAGTATTTT
>TRBJ2-2|few|-|TRBV7-2
CASSLDRVNTGELFF
TGTGCCAGCAGCTTAGATCGGGTGAACACCGGGGAGCTGTTTTTT
>TRBJ1-1|few|-|TRBV2
CASSERAARTEAFF
TGTGCCAGCAGCGAGCGGGCGGCGCGCACTGAAGCTTTCTTT
>TRBJ1-2|-|-|TRBV6-5
CASSYQSGDGYTF
TGTGCCAGCAGTTACCAGTCAGGGGATGGCTACACCTTC
>TRBJ1-5|many|-|TRBV6-2/TRBV6-3
CASRDGQYLQPQHF
TGTGCCAGCAGAGACGGACAGTACCTTCAGCCCCAGCATTTT
>TRBJ2-2|-|-|TRBV4-1
CAGSQEALRSGELFF
TGTGCCGGCAGCCAAGAGGCGCTCAGGTCCGGGGAGCTGTTTTTT
>TRBJ1-1|few|-|TRBV19
CASSGGVNLNTEAFF
TGTGCCAGTAGTGGGGGGGTGAACTTGAACACTGAAGCTTTCTTT
>TRBJ1-5|-|-|TRBV6-2/TRBV6-3
CASSSNWIVGPQHF
TGTGCCAGCAGCTCGAATTGGATAGTTGGGCCCCAGCATTTT
>TRBJ2-3|many|TRBD2|TRBV19
CASKTGTTSTDTQYF
TGTGCCAGTAAAACCGGGACTACTAGCACAGATACGCAGTATTTT
>TRBJ2-1|-|TRBD2|TRBV30
CAWSESAGGINEQFF
TGTGCCTGGAGTGAGTCGGCGGGGGGGATCAATGAGCAGTTCTTC
>TRBJ2-1|few|-|TRBV6-5
CASSYSGLSDEQFF
TGTGCCAGCAGTTACTCGGGACTTTCAGACGAGCAGTTCTTC
>TRBJ1-1|-|-|TRBV19
CASSPLYVADENTEAFF
TGTGCCAGTAGTCCCCTCTATGTCGCAGACGAGAACACTGAAGCTTTCTTT
>TRBJ2-7|-|-|TRBV4-1
CASSQERGYEQYF
TGCGCCAGCAGCCAAGAGCGGGGTTACGAGCAGTACTTC
>TRBJ2-7|-|-|TRBV20-1
CSARGWSGTSSYEQYF
TGCAGTGCTAGAGGTTGGAGCGGGACAAGCTCCTACGAGCAGTACTTC
>TRBJ2-5|many|-|TRBV28
CASGEGPETQYF
TGTGCCAGCGGCGAAGGCCCGGAGACCCAGTACTTC
>TRBJ2-1|few|-|TRBV25-1
CASIRQGYNEQFF
TGTGCCAGCATACGGCAGGGGTACAATGAGCAGTTCTTC
>TRBJ2-1|many|-|TRBV7-6
CASSYPGGGEQFF
TGTGCCAGCAGCTACCCGGGGGGCGGTGAGCAGTTCTTC
>TRBJ2-1|few|TRBD2|TRBV24-1
CATSDSLAGDPRTYNEQFF
TGTGCCACCAGTGATTCACTAGCGGGGGACCCGAGGACCTACAATGAGCAGTTCTTC
>TRBJ1-1|-|-|TRBV4-3
CASSPSGALTEAFF
TGCGCCAGCAGCCCTTCTGGGGCCCTCACTGAAGCTTTCTTT
>TRBJ2-7|few|TRBD2|TRBV5-8
CASSLGTSGRASQYF
TGTGCCAGCAGCTTAGGGACTAGCGGGAGGGCCTCCCAGTACTTC
>TRBJ2-3|many|TRBD1|TRBV14
CASSDGGAGTGLTDTQYF
TGTGCCAGCAGCGACGGAGGTGCGGGGACAGGGTTAACAGATACGCAGTATTTT
>TRBJ2-7|-|TRBD2|TRBV6-2/TRBV6-3
CASSYGLAAAYEQYF
TGTGCCAGCAGTTACGGGCTAGCGGCCGCCTACGAGCAGTACTTC
>TRBJ2-5|-|TRBD1|TRBV6-5
CASSYVGTGGETQYF
TGTGCCAGCAGTTACGTTGGGACAGGGGGAGAGACCCAGTACTTC
>TRBJ2-1|many|TRBD2|TRBV5-4
CASSPWTSVNEQFF
TGTGCCAGCAGCCCTTGGACTAGCGTCAATGAGCAGTTCTTC
>TRBJ2-3|-|TRBD2|TRBV12-3/TRBV12-4
CASLPRTSGRSDTQYF
TGTGCCAGCTTGCCTAGAACTAGCGGGAGATCTGATACGCAGTATTTT
>TRBJ2-5|-|TRBD1|TRBV7-9
CASSHMRQGAKETQYF
TGTGCCAGCAGCCACATGAGACAGGGGGCGAAAGAGACCCAGTACTTC
>TRBJ1-1|-|-|TRBV20-1
CSASEDSFEAFF
TGCAGTGCTAGTGAGGACAGCTTTGAAGCTTTCTTT
>TRBJ2-7|-|-|TRBV20-1
CSATSGSSYEQYF
TGCAGTGCAACTTCGGGGAGCTCCTACGAGCAGTACTTC
>TRBJ1-5|few|-|TRBV19
CASSIGNEGGQPQHF
TGTGCCAGTAGTATAGGGAACGAGGGGGGTCAGCCCCAGCATTTT
>TRBJ2-2|few|TRBD1|TRBV9
CASSGDRHTGELFF
TGTGCCAGCAGCGGGGACAGACACACCGGGGAGCTGTTTTTT
>TRBJ1-1|once|-|TRBV28
CASSLWDSAMNTEAFF
TGTGCCAGCAGTTTATGGGACAGCGCCATGAACACTGAAGCTTTCTTT
>TRBJ1-1|-|TRBD1|TRBV4-3
CASSHTGGEAFF
TGCGCCAGCAGCCATACAGGGGGGGAAGCTTTCTTT